This T cell receptor (beta chain) was observed in a study of blood T cell repertoires in COVID-19 (dated by TCRdb to 2019 to 2021). With regard to the full study: Samples from collaborators originated in the United States, Italy and Spain and spanned both the acute and convalescent phases of COVID-19. The material from the prospective study consisted of cDNA or gDNA derived from T cells, B-cell-depleted T cells, or PBMCs. The samples were drawn from the first 160 participants of the ongoing ImmuneRACE study and from over a thousand subjects provided by 6 global collaborators. The sample metadata nearly always contained a de-identified subject ID, COVID-19 status, age in years and sex. Where HLA class I and class II types were available, the types were taken from metadata supplied by the sample provider, not from assay-based typing. The dataset comprised deeply sampled blood TCRbeta repertoires from subjects exposed to, actively infected with, or recovered from COVID-19. The repertoires were made available in a free public database intended to serve as a resource for research on the immune response to SARS-CoV-2.

As encoded in the germline V gene (reference sequence), CDR1 is LGHDT while CDR2 is YNNKEL. From V the trimming removes 4 bases and from J it removes 8 bases, while the gene matches leave 3 bases of the junction unaccounted for. The CDR3 sequence holds 12 residues, the cysteine and phenylalanine included. Only the CDR3 DNA is retained, 36 bases long and in frame from the first base. General findings and caveats noted by the study authors: How much clinical and demographic metadata was included differed by source and by participant, and the metadata was provided uncurated.

Each collaborating institution followed its own protocols to collect whole blood in K2EDTA tubes. For TCRbeta analysis, collaborators shipped samples as frozen whole blood, isolated PBMCs, or DNA extracted from either of those sample types. Remarks on this clone: Its specific antigen is unknown. No much larger clone is present one base from it, and per-base qualities are unavailable.

The immunoSEQ Assay, a bias-controlled multiplex PCR, was used to amplify TCRbeta CDR3 regions from genomic DNA. In the source study's methods: The number of nucleated cells in each sample was estimated from the amplification of reference gene primers within the assay. To quantify the absolute abundance of each unique TCRbeta CDR3 rearrangement, sequence reads were collapsed and filtered. For each sample, productive Simpson clonality was calculated as the square root of Simpson's diversity index over productive rearrangements. TCRdb limited this immuneACCESS table to in-frame rearrangements with V and J called. A share of clones is missing; checked studies link under half to unresolved V genes, and the rest is unexplained. That table gives V, J and clone size, and the DNA gave D and trimming. The sample yields about 270,000 clones; around four fifths were counted once. The ten largest clones take up 4.5% to 7% of the sample.

The sequencing sample was made of peripheral blood. The receptor was isolated from an elderly man with acute or convalescent COVID-19. This chain is built from TRBV3-1 (or the pseudogene TRBV3-2) and TRBJ1-1, with 8 middle bases fitting TRBD1. The DNA sequence is as follows: TGTGCCAGCAGCCCTGGACAGGGAGAAGCTTTCTTT. The translation is CASSPGQGEAFF.